This passage covers 11 T cell receptor beta chains from one sample sequenced in a study of blood T cell repertoires in COVID-19. Libraries were prepared by immunoSEQ multiplex PCR; TCRdb keeps only in-frame clonotypes and omits some of them. The sample has around 120,000 clones, 60% to 85% seen once. Sequencing input: peripheral blood. The origin of the receptors is a man aged 65-85 years with acute or convalescent COVID-19.

In DNA, the CDR3 is TGTGCCAGCAGCCAAAGCGGAATCTATGGCTACACCTTC. It translates to CASSQSGIYGYTF. The rearrangement joins TRBV3-1 (or the pseudogene TRBV3-2) to TRBJ1-2; no definite D call. V was clipped by 2 bases and J by 4 bases, with 8 bases between them. This CDR3 comprises 13 residues. The germline gives CDR1 LGHDT, CDR2 YNNKEL (reference sequence).

The chain has TRBV2 and TRBJ1-2; the D gene is possibly TRBD1 (5 bases). The CDR3 sequence is 13 residues long. V lost 4 bases, J lost 4 bases, and 10 bases lay in between. Germline CDR1 reads SNHLY; CDR2 reads FYNNEI. CDR3 DNA sequence: TGTGCCAGCAGTGTTGAGCAGGGCTATGGCTACACCTTC. The encoded protein is CASSVEQGYGYTF.

The chain joins TRBV12-3 or TRBV12-4 to TRBJ1-5, with D unclear. V was clipped by 4 bases and J by 6 bases, with 10 bases between them. The CDR3 sequence is 13 residues long. The CDR3 reads CASSWGVGQPQHF. The CDR3 DNA reads as TGTGCCAGCAGTTGGGGAGTCGGTCAGCCCCAGCATTTT.

The V gene is TRBV5-1, the J gene TRBJ1-4; D possibly corresponds to TRBD1 (5 bases). Germline lookup yields CDR1 SGHRS and CDR2 YFSETQ. Deletions cut 5 bases from V and 8 bases from J, with 19 bases between. The CDR3 has 15 amino acids. The CDR3 loop is CASSPLGQGGEKLFF. The CDR3 bases are TGCGCCAGCAGTCCTCTCGGGCAGGGTGGCGAAAAACTGTTTTTT.

The J gene is TRBJ1-6, the V gene TRBV5-8; 9 bases align to TRBD1. J was trimmed by 4 bases and V by 3 bases; bases with no gene match: 11. This CDR3 has 18 amino acids. CDR1 SGHTS and CDR2 YDEGEE come from the germline V gene. The CDR3 region has the DNA TGTGCCAGCAGCTACGCCCGGACAGGGGCTCCTTATAATTCACCCCTCCACTTT. Translation gives CASSYARTGAPYNSPLHF.

The chain has TRBV19 and TRBJ2-3, with TRBD2 matching over 8 bases. Germline V gene data show CDR1 as LNHDA and CDR2 as SQIVND (reference sequence). The CDR3 loop spans 18 amino acids. Trimming cost V 4 bases and J 0 bases; bases outside gene matches: 12. CDR3 DNA: TGTGCCAGTAGTAGTCCGAGCGGGAGCTTCCCTAGCACAGATACGCAGTATTTT. Translating gives CASSSPSGSFPSTDTQYF.

The rearrangement joins TRBV5-4 to TRBJ1-1, with TRBD1 identical over 7 bases. From germline, CDR1 is SGHNT and CDR2 YYREEE (reference sequence). Germline trimming cut 0 bases from V and 1 base from J; bases unmatched to any gene: 3. The CDR3 runs to 15 residues. The CDR3 coding sequence is TGTGCCAGCAGCTTGGCGAACAGGGGGAACACTGAAGCTTTCTTT. It encodes CASSLANRGNTEAFF.

J is TRBJ1-2 and V is TRBV7-3; D is uncertain. The CDR3 is made up of 13 amino acids. The V end was cut by 1 base, the J end by 7 bases, with 10 bases between. Germline V gene lookup returns CDR1 SGHTA and CDR2 FQGTGA. CDR3 loop: CASSLIPGIGYTF. For the CDR3, the DNA is TGTGCCAGCAGCTTAATACCCGGGATTGGCTACACCTTC.

The V and J genes are TRBV6-5 and TRBJ1-2; perhaps TRBD1 as D (5 bases). Germline values: CDR1 MNHEY, CDR2 SVGAGI. The CDR3 totals 14 residues. V gave up 0 bases and J gave up 8 bases, with 13 bases separating them. DNA of the CDR3: TGTGCCAGCAGTTACTCGTGGCAGGGTGTCGGCTACACCTTC. It is translated as CASSYSWQGVGYTF.

The chain combines TRBV10-3 with TRBJ1-2; 9 bases map to TRBD1. The CDR3 contains 15 residues. The V and J ends lost 6 bases and 7 bases, in that order; junction bases with no gene match: 12. CDR1 and CDR2 from the germline V gene are ENHRY and SYGVKD. Here the CDR3 reads CAIRPGTGQLRGYTF. DNA for the CDR3: TGTGCCATCAGGCCCGGGACAGGGCAGTTACGTGGCTACACCTTC.

J is TRBJ1-2 and V is TRBV16, with D possibly being TRBD1 (6 bases). The CDR3 runs 13 residues. CDR1 is KGHSY and CDR2 is FQNENV in the germline V gene. Trimming removed 7 bases at V and 4 bases at J, with 13 bases between. CDR3 region: CASIQGRGYGYTF. CDR3 coding DNA: TGTGCCAGCATCCAGGGGAGGGGCTATGGCTACACCTTC.